This T cell receptor (beta chain) stems from a study of T cell repertoires in cytomegalovirus infection. Study in general: Public signatures in TCR beta pointed to CMV infection and matching HLA type.

TCRdb analysed the reads with MiXCR anew, one entry per CDR3 protein. Among 500,000 or so distinct CDR3 sequences, 15% to 20% were seen once, and the ten largest hold 24%. Findings and limits, study-wide: Accumulated public TCR beta family frequency recognized individuals carrying CMV together with the relevant HLA.

There are 12 residues in the CDR3. The ends were cut back, 3 bases at V and 4 bases at J, with 6 bases in the middle. As regards this clonotype: Its cognate antigen is unknown.

The sequencing input was CD8+ T cells from PBMCs. V is TRBV12-3 or TRBV12-4 and J is TRBJ1-1, with D unclear. The TCR sequence derives from a human donor in good health (CMV status not recorded). Some clones in this sample may be carry-over from other donors' samples. CDR3 in DNA: TGTGCCAGCAGTTTCGGCAGCACTGAAGCTTTCTTT. Protein: CASSFGSTEAFF.